A selection of T cell receptor beta chains follows, all from one sample in a study of T cell responses to AZD1222 COVID-19 vaccine. Repertoires were generated with immunoSEQ multiplex PCR, while TCRdb's copy carries only in-frame clones and drops some. The table has 150,000 to 200,000 clones, roughly 91% seen once. Material: peripheral blood, obtained on day 0 of AZD1222 vaccination. These receptors came from an adult in good health. Each CDR3 is given with its conserved first and last residue. Fields, in order: clone size, J gene, D gene, V gene, CDR3 protein, CDR3 DNA. A D gene is named only where the DNA matches it firmly. Clone size is shown for a subset of rows, as once, few, many or a class of expanded clone.

>-|TRBJ1-6|-|TRBV6-5
CASRRQGIGSPLHF
TGTGCCAGCAGGCGCCAGGGTATCGGTTCACCCCTCCACTTT
>-|TRBJ1-2|-|TRBV6-6
CASRDRSTLGYTF
TGTGCCAGCAGGGATCGATCCACTTTGGGGTACACCTTC
>-|TRBJ2-7|-|TRBV6-5
CASSQHYEQYF
TGTGCCAGCAGTCAACACTACGAGCAGTACTTC
>-|TRBJ1-5|-|TRBV28
CASDKESAGQPQHF
TGTGCCAGCGACAAGGAATCAGCGGGTCAGCCCCAGCATTTT
>few|TRBJ1-1|-|TRBV10-3
CAISESVGNTEAFF
TGTGCCATCAGTGAGTCCGTAGGGAACACTGAAGCTTTCTTT
>-|TRBJ1-2|TRBD1|TRBV27
CASSLTGTEVYGYTF
TGTGCCAGCAGTTTAACCGGGACAGAAGTCTATGGCTACACCTTC
>-|TRBJ1-1|-|TRBV7-2
CASSSHYTRTEAFF
TGTGCCAGCAGCTCCCACTATACTCGCACTGAAGCTTTCTTT
>once|TRBJ1-2|-|TRBV18
CASSPSAGTGMDYGYTF
TGTGCCAGCTCACCCAGTGCAGGGACGGGAATGGACTATGGCTACACCTTC
>-|TRBJ1-5|-|TRBV3-1/TRBV3-2
CAAHTLVVQPQHF
TGTGCCGCCCACACCCTTGTGGTTCAGCCCCAGCATTTT
>-|TRBJ1-6|-|TRBV9
CASSVEGGASYNSPLHF
TGTGCCAGCAGCGTAGAAGGGGGAGCTTCCTATAATTCACCCCTCCACTTT
>-|TRBJ2-3|TRBD1|TRBV6-6
CASSNRDRGPDTQYF
TGTGCCAGCAGTAACCGGGACAGGGGACCAGATACGCAGTATTTT
>-|TRBJ2-1|TRBD1|TRBV19
CASSFMTGYGEQFF
TGTGCCAGTAGTTTCATGACAGGGTACGGTGAGCAGTTCTTC
>once|TRBJ1-6|-|TRBV14
CAKAGDVSLHF
TGTGCCAAGGCAGGGGATGTATCCCTCCACTTT
>-|TRBJ1-5|TRBD1|TRBV28
CASRQMGTANNQPQHF
TGTGCCAGCAGACAAATGGGGACAGCAAACAATCAGCCCCAGCATTTT
>-|TRBJ1-3|TRBD1|TRBV30
CATDPGQVSGNTIYF
TGTGCCACCGATCCGGGACAGGTCTCTGGAAACACCATATATTTT
>-|TRBJ2-2|-|TRBV6-4
CASSETSGIGGELFF
TGTGCCAGCAGTGAAACTTCAGGGATCGGCGGGGAGCTGTTTTTT
>-|TRBJ1-1|-|TRBV6-5
CASSPPTEAFF
TGTGCCAGCAGTCCACCCACTGAAGCTTTCTTT
>-|TRBJ1-1|-|TRBV11-1
CASSLAAANTEAFF
TGTGCCAGCAGCTTAGCGGCAGCTAACACTGAAGCTTTCTTT
>-|TRBJ2-5|-|TRBV28
CASSSGGGGMETQYF
TGTGCCAGCAGTTCAGGGGGCGGGGGCATGGAGACCCAGTACTTC
>-|TRBJ2-3|-|TRBV2
CACPHSVRTDTQYF
TGTGCCTGTCCCCACAGCGTTCGCACAGATACGCAGTATTTT